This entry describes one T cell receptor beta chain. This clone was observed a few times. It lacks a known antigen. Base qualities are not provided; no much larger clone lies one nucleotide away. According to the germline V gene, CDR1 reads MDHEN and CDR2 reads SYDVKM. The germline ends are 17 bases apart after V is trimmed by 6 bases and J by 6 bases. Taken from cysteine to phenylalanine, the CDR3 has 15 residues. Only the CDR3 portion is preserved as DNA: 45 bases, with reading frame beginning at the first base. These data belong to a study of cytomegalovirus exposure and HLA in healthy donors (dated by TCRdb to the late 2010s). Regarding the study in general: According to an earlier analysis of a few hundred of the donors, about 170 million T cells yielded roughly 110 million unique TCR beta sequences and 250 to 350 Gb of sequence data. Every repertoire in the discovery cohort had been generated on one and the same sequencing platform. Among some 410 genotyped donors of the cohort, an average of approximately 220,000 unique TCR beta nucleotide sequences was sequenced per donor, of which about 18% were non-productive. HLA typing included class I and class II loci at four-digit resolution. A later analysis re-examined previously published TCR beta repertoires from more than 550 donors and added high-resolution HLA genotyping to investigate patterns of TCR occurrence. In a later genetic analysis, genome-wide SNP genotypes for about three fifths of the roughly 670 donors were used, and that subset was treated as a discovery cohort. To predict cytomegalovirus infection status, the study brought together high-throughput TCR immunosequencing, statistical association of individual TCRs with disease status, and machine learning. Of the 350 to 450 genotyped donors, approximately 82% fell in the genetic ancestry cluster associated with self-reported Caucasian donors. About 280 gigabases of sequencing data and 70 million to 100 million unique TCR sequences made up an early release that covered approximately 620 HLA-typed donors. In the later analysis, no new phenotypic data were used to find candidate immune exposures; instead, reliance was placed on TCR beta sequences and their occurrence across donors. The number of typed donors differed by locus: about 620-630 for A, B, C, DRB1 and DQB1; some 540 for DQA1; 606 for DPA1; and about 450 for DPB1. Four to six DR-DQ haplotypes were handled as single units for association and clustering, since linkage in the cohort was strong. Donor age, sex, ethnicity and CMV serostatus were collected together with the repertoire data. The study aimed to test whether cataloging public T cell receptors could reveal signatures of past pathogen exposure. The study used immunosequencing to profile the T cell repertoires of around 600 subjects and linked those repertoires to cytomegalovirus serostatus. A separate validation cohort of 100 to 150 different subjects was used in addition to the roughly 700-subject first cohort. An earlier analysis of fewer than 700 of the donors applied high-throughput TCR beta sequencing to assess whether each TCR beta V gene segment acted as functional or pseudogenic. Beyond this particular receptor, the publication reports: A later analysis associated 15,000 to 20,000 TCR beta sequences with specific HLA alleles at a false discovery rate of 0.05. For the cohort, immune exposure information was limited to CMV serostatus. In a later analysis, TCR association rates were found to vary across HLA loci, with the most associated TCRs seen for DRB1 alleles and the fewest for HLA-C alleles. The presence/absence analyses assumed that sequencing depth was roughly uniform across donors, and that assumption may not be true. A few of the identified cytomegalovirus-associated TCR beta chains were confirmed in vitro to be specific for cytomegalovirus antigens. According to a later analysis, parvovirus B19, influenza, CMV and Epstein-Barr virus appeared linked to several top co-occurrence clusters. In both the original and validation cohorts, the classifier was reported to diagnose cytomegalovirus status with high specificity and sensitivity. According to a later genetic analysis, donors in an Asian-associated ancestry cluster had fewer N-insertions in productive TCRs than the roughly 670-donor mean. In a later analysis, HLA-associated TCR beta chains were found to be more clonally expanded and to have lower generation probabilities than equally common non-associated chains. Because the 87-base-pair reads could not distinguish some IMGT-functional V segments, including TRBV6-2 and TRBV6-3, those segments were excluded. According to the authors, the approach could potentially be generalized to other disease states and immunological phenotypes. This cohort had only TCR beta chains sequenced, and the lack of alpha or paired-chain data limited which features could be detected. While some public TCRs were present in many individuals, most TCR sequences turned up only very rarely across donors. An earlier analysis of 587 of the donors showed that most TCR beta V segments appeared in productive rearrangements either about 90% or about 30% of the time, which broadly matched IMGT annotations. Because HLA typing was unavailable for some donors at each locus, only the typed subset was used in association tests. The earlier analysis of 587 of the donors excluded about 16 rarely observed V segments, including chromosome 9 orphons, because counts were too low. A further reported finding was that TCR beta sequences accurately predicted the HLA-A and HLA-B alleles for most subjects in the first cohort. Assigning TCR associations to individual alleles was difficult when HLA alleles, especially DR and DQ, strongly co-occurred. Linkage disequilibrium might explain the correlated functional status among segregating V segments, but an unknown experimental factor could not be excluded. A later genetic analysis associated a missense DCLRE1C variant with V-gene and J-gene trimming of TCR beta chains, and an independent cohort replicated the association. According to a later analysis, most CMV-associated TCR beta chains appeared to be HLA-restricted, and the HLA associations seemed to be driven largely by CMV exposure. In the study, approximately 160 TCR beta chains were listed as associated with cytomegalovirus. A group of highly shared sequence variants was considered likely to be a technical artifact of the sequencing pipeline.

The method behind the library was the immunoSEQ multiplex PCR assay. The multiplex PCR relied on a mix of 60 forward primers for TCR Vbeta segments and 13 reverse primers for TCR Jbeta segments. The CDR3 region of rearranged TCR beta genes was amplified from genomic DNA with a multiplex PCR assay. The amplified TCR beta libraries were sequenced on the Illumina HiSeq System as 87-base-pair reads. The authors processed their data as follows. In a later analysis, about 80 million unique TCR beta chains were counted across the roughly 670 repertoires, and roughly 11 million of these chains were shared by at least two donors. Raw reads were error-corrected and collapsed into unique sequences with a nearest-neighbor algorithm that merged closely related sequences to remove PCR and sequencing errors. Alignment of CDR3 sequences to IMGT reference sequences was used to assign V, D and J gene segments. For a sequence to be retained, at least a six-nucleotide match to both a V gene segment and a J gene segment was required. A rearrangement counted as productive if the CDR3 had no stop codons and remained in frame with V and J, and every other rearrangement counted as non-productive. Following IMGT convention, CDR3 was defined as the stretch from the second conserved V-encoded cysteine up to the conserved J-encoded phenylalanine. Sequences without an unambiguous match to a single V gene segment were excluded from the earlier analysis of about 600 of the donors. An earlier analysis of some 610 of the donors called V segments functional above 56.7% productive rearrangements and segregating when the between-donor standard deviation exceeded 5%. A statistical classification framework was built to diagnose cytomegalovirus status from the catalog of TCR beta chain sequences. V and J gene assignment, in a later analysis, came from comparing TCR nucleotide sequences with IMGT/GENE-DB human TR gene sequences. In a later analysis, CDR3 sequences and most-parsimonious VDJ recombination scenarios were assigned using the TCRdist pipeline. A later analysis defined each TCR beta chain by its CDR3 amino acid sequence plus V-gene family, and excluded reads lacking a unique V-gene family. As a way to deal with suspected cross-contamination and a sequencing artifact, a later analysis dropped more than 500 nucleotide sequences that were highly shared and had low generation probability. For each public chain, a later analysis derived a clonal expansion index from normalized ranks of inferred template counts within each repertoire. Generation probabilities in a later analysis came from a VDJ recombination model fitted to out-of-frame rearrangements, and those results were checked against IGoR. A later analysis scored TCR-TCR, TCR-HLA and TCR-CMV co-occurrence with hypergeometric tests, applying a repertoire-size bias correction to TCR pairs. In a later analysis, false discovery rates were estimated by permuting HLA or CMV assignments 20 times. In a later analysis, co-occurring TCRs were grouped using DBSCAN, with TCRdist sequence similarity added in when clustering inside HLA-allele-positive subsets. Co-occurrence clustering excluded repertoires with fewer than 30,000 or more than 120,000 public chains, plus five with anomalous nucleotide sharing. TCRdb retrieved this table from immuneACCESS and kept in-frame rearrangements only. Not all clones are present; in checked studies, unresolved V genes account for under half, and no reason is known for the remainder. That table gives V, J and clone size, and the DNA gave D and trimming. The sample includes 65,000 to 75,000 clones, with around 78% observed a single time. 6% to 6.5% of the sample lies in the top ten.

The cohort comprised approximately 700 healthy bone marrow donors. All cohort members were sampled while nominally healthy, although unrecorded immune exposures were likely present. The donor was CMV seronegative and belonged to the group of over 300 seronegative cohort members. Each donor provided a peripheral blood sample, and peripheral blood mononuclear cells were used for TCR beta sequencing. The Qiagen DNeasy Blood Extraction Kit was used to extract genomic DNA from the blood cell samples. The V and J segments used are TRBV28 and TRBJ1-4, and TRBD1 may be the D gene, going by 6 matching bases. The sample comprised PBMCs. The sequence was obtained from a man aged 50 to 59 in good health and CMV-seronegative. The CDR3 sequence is CASRDLDRGDEKLFF. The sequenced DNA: TGTGCCAGCAGGGACCTGGACAGAGGAGATGAAAAACTGTTTTTT.